This T cell receptor (beta chain) was retrieved from a study of shared clonotypes between healthy human individuals. Details on this clone: Its antigen is not identified.

All donors were healthy HIV-negative adults lacking recent acute infections or vaccinations. In the original workflow: Junction-only sequences produced by ImmunoSEQ had no quality scores, so filtering differed. Sequencing used immunoSEQ multiplex PCR; TCRdb keeps in-frame clones, though not all of them. V and J calls and clone size follow that table, whereas D and trimming were derived from the DNA. The table includes about 490,000 clones, 79% detected once. Findings and limits, study-wide: Researchers sampled only blood; tissue repertoires likely differ.

V lost 3 bases to trimming and J lost 7 bases; unmatched junction nucleotides: 11. The germline CDR1 and CDR2 sequences are GTSNPN and SVGIG (reference sequence). This CDR3 comprises 16 residues. This chain joins TRBV30 and TRBJ1-5, with 11 bases that match TRBD1. The source is a middle-aged woman in good health. Some clones in this sample may be carry-over from other donors' samples. Sequencing was done on a sample of PBMCs. CDR3 coding DNA: TGTGCCTGGAGCGCGGGGGGACAGGGGGAGAGCCAGCCCCAGCATTTT. Protein: CAWSAGGQGESQPQHF.